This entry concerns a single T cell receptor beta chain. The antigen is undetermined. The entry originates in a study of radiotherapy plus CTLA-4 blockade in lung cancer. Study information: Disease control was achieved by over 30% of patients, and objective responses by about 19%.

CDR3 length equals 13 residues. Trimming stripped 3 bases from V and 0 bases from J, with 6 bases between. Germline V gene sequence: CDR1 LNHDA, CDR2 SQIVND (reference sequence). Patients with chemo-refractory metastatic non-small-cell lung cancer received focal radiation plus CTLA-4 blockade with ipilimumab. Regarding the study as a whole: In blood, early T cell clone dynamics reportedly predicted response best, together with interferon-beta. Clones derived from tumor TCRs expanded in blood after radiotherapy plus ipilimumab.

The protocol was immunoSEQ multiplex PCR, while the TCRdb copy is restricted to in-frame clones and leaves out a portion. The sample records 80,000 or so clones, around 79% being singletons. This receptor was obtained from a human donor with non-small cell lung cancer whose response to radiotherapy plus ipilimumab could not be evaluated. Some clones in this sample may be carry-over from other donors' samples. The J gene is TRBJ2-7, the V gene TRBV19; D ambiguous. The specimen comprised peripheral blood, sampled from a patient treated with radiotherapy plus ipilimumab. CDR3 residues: CASSIGSSYEQYF. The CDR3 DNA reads TGTGCCAGTAGTATTGGCAGCTCCTACGAGCAGTACTTC.